The 13 T cell receptor beta chains below were found in one sample sequenced in a study of cytomegalovirus exposure and HLA in healthy donors. With 60 Vbeta and 13 Jbeta primers, the PCR was carried out. Here immunoSEQ multiplex PCR was the method, and the copy in TCRdb shows in-frame clones only, minus some. The data hold 100,000 to 150,000 clones, with approximately 74% observed a single time. Sequenced material: PBMCs. The source is a male donor in good health and CMV-seronegative.

The gene calls are TRBV6-1 and TRBJ2-7; D is possibly TRBD2 (7 bases). The CDR3 is made up of 15 amino acids. With 4 bases removed from V and 7 bases from J, the gap between germline ends came to 20 bases. CDR1 MNHNS and CDR2 SASEGT come from the germline V gene. The CDR3 bases are TGTGCCAGCAGTGGTCGGGGGGCCAGGGACTCGGAGCAGTACTTC. Translation gives CASSGRGARDSEQYF.

The chain carries TRBV28 and TRBJ2-2, with D possibly being TRBD1 (6 bases). The CDR3 has 16 residues. Trimming cost V 2 bases and J 2 bases, with 12 bases left between them. The V gene's germline CDR1 is MDHEN and CDR2 SYDVKM. The CDR3 loop reads CASSLAGTPNTGELFF. Here the CDR3 DNA reads TGTGCCAGCAGTTTAGCCGGGACACCAAACACCGGGGAGCTGTTTTTT.

This clone showed up just a few times. The chain couples TRBV2 to TRBJ1-6; tentatively, D is TRBD1 (6 bases). Trimming pared 6 bases from V and 7 bases from J, leaving 13 bases between. CDR1 is SNHLY and CDR2 is FYNNEI in the germline V gene. The CDR3 has 14 amino acids. CDR3 amino acids: CASRVQGRNSPLHF. CDR3 sequence (DNA): TGTGCCAGCAGAGTACAGGGTCGGAATTCACCCCTCCACTTT.

The CDR3 protein is CASSDHPGHANTGELFF. Here the CDR3 DNA reads TGTGCCAGTAGCGACCATCCGGGACATGCGAACACCGGGGAGCTGTTTTTT. The rearrangement links TRBV19 to TRBJ2-2; tentatively, D is TRBD1 (6 bases). Germline V lookup: CDR1 LNHDA, CDR2 SQIVND (reference sequence). The CDR3 runs 17 residues. Trimming pared 6 bases from V and 0 bases from J, leaving 17 bases between.

The chain couples TRBV29-1 to TRBJ1-2; D possibly corresponds to TRBD1 (5 bases). V was pared by 7 bases and J by 4 bases, with 10 bases between. Germline CDR1 is SQVTM and CDR2 is ANQGSEA. This CDR3 is 11 amino acids long. DNA for the CDR3: TGCAGCGCCCAGGGTAGCTATGGCTACACCTTC. This sequence encodes CSAQGSYGYTF. The full variable domain, completed using reference TRBV29-1 and TRBJ1-2, is SAVISQKPSRDICQRGTSLTIQCQVDSQVTMMFWYRQQPGQSLTLIATANQGSEATYESGFVIDKFPISRPNLTFSTLTVSNMSPEDSSIYLCSAQGSYGYTFGSGTRLTVV.

The chain uses TRBV7-8 and TRBJ2-5, with D uncertain. Germline assignment: CDR1 SGHVS and CDR2 FQNEAQ. This CDR3 is built from 15 residues. Deletions cut 1 base from V and 2 bases from J, with 11 bases between. Here the CDR3 DNA reads TGTGCCAGCAGCTTAGGATGGCAGATACAAGAGACCCAGTACTTC. Its translation: CASSLGWQIQETQYF. The full variable domain, rest sourced from reference TRBV7-8 and TRBJ2-5, is GAGVSQSPRYKVAKRGQDVALRCDPISGHVSLFWYQQALGQGPEFLTYFQNEAQLDKSGLPSDRFFAERPEGSVSTLKIQRTQQEDSAVYLCASSLGWQIQETQYFGPGTRLLVL.

The chain carries TRBV6-5 and TRBJ1-1; D call uncertain. From germline, CDR1 is MNHEY and CDR2 SVGAGI. The CDR3 runs to 13 residues. Between the trimmed V and J ends, which lost 1 base and 3 bases, there was a span of 6 bases. The CDR3 bases are TGTGCCAGCAGTTACTTGGGCCACACTGAAGCTTTCTTT. It specifies CASSYLGHTEAFF.

The CDR3 sequence is CSVERRLAGETQYF. CDR3 coding DNA: TGCAGCGTTGAACGGCGGCTAGCTGGAGAGACCCAGTACTTC. The chain employs TRBV29-1 and TRBJ2-5; a weak D match, TRBD2 (5 bases). Germline lookup yields CDR1 SQVTM and CDR2 ANQGSEA. The CDR3 contains 14 residues. Trimming pared 2 bases from V and 4 bases from J, leaving 14 bases between.

V is TRBV30 and J is TRBJ1-2, with D unclear. Deletions cut 3 bases from V and 1 base from J, with 6 bases between. The CDR3 is 12 residues long. CDR1 is GTSNPN, CDR2 SVGIG, per germline (reference sequence). This CDR3 reads CAWRADNYGYTF. In DNA, the CDR3 is TGTGCCTGGAGAGCCGATAACTATGGCTACACCTTC.

The chain links TRBV4-1 to TRBJ1-4; D unclear. Trimming removed 2 bases from V and 7 bases from J, with 14 bases in between. CDR3 size: 15 residues. Per germline, CDR1 MGHRA and CDR2 YSYEKL. This chain's CDR3 is CASSQNGVGSEKLFF. In DNA, the CDR3 is TGCGCCAGCAGCCAAAATGGGGTTGGGAGTGAAAAACTGTTTTTT.

This chain joins TRBV19 and TRBJ1-5, with 9 positions matching TRBD1. This CDR3 has 17 residues. V shed 4 bases and J 1 base; nucleotides not matched to a gene: 8. The germline gives CDR1 LNHDA, CDR2 SQIVND (reference sequence). CDR3 coding DNA: TGTGCCAGTAGTACCCGGACAGGGGCGAGAAGCAATCAGCCCCAGCATTTT. Translated, it gives CASSTRTGARSNQPQHF.

To note about this clone: Its ends do not fully match the called genes, so a read error is possible. The chain uses TRBV30 and TRBJ2-6, with D perhaps TRBD1 (5 bases). This CDR3 region has 13 residues. Germline V gene data show CDR1 as GTSNPN and CDR2 as SVGIG (reference sequence). The CDR3 loop reads CAGAGSGANVPTF. CDR3 coding DNA: TGTGCCGGTGCCGGCTCTGGGGCCAACGTCCCGACTTTC. Looking up the rest from reference TRBV30 and TRBJ2-6 gives the full variable domain: SQTIHQWPATLVQPVGSPLSLECTVEGTSNPNLYWYRQAAGRGLQLLFYSVGIGQISSEVPQNLSASRPQDRQFILSSKKLLLSDSGFYLCAGAGSGANVPTFGAGSRLTVL.

On this clone: A junction end diverges from the germline sequence, so it may reflect a read error. This sequence joins TRBV7-7 and TRBJ2-1, with a weak D call TRBD1 (5 bases). In germline, CDR1 is SSHAT, CDR2 FNYEAQ (reference sequence). This CDR3 spans 17 amino acids. In DNA form, the CDR3 reads TGTGCTAGCAGCTCCCGCAGGGTTGGGGCTCAATACAATGAGCAGTTCTTC. Its translation is CASSSRRVGAQYNEQFF.